This paragraph covers one T cell receptor (beta chain) sequence. Regions amplified from RNA transcripts were the TCR beta CDR3 regions. TCR CDR3 underwent first-round RT-PCR with the HTBI primer set. From the multiplex PCR reads, TCRdb called clonotypes with MiXCR, one entry per CDR3 protein. The sample holds around 420,000 distinct CDR3 sequences, approximately 14% seen once. The data originate from a study of T cells in Graves' hyperthyroidism and ophthalmopathy. The V gene lost 2 bases and the J gene lost 1 base, with 11 bases spanning the gap. Germline CDR1 GTSNPN, CDR2 SVGIG (reference sequence). The CDR3 sequence is 14 residues long. Stability of Graves' hyperthyroidism was defined as absent ophthalmopathy progression within 18 months. Together with thyroid ultrasound, orbital computed tomography, serum thyroxine and TRAb, clinical symptoms were used for diagnoses.

This sequence joins TRBV30 and TRBJ2-5; D unresolved. Material: blood. The TCR was taken from a young woman with Graves' hyperthyroidism. The DNA of the CDR3 is TGTGCCTGGAGTCCCGAGGCGCCCCAAGAGACCCAGTACTTC. Its protein product is CAWSPEAPQETQYF.